This T cell receptor (beta chain) comes out of a study of memory CD4+ T cells and cytomegalovirus serostatus. Overall study: This sample comes from healthy Belgian adults, about nine CMV seropositive, around 26 seronegative.

Here immunoSEQ multiplex PCR was the method, and the copy in TCRdb shows in-frame clones only, minus some. The sample includes 55,000 to 65,000 clones, roughly 81% of them seen just once. The sort gate was single viable CD3+CD4+CD8-CD45RO+ cells for memory CD4+ T cells. Serostatus was set by detecting CMV pp150, pp28, p38, p52 IgG. Total CD4+ T cells were enriched by CD4 positive selection. This clone was counted once. Germline CDR1 SGHRS, CDR2 YFSETQ. The CDR3 is 13 residues long. V lost 6 bases and J 2 bases, leaving 10 bases between the germline ends. J is TRBJ2-3 and V is TRBV5-1; possibly TRBD1 or TRBD2 for D (5 bases each). Sequencing was done on a sample of memory CD4+ T cells from blood. This clonotype was obtained from an adult in good health and CMV-seronegative. Here the CDR3 DNA reads TGCGCCAGCAACCCGGGGACCACAGATACGCAGTATTTT. Translating it yields CASNPGTTDTQYF.